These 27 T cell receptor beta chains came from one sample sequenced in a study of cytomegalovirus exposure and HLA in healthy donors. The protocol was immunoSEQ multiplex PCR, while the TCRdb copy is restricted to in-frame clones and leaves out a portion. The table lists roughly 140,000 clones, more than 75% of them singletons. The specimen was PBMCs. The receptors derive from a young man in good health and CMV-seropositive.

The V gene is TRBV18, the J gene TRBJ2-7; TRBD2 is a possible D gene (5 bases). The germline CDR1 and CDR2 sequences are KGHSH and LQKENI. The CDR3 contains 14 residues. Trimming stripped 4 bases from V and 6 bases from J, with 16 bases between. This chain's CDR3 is CASSRLGERGEQYF. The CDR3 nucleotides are TGTGCCAGCTCACGCCTCGGCGAACGGGGCGAGCAGTACTTC.

The CDR3 region has the DNA TGCGCCAGCAGCTTGTCCGGGAGCTCTGGAAACACCATATATTTT. Translation gives CASSLSGSSGNTIYF. The V gene is TRBV5-1, the J gene TRBJ1-3, with D uncertain. The CDR3 contains 15 residues. Germline V CDR1 and CDR2: SGHRS, YFSETQ. The germline V and J ends were trimmed by 1 base and 0 bases, with 8 bases remaining between them.

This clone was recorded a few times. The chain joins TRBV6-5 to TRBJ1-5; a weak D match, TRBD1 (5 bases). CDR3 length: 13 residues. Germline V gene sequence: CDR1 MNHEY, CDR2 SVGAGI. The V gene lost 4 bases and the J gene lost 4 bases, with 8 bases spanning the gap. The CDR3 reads CASSWGGNQPQHF. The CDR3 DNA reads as TGTGCCAGCAGTTGGGGGGGGAATCAGCCCCAGCATTTT.

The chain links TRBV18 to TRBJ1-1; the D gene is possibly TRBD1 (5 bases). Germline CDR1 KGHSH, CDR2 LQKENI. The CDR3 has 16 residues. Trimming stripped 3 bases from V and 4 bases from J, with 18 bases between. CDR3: CASSPRTGLEATEAFF. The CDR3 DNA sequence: TGTGCCAGCTCACCGCGGACGGGACTTGAGGCCACTGAAGCTTTCTTT.

DNA for the CDR3: TGCAGCGTATGGACAGGCTCGAGCTACGAGCAGTACTTC. It translates to CSVWTGSSYEQYF. The chain employs TRBV29-1 and TRBJ2-7; TRBD1 matches 7 bases. CDR1 is SQVTM and CDR2 is ANQGSEA in the germline V gene. V trimming: 6 bases; J trimming: 3 bases; junction bases outside the gene matches: 8. CDR3 length: 13 amino acids.

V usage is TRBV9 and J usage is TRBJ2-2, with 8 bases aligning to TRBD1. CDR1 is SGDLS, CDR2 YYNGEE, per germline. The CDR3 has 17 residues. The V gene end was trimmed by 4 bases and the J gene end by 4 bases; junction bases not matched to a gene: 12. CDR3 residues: CASSRPGQGAITGELFF. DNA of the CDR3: TGTGCCAGCAGCCGCCCGGGGCAGGGGGCGATCACCGGGGAGCTGTTTTTT.

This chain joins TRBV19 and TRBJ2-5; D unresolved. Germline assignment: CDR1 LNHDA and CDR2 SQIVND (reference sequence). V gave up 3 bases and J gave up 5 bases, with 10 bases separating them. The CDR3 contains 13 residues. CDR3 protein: CASSMMLWETQYF. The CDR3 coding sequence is TGTGCCAGTAGTATGATGCTATGGGAGACCCAGTACTTC.

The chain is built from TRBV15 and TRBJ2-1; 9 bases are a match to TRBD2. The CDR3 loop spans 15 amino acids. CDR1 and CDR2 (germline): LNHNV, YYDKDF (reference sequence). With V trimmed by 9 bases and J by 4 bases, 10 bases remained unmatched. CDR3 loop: CATSVAGEAYNEQFF. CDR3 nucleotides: TGTGCCACTTCGGTAGCGGGAGAAGCGTACAATGAGCAGTTCTTC.

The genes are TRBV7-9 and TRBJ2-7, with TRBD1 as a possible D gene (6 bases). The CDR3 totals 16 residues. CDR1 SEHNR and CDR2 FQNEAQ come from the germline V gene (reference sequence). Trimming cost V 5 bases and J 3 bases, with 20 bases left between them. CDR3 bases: TGTGCCAGCAGCGCCGGGACAAATTTAGATGACTACGAGCAGTACTTC. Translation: CASSAGTNLDDYEQYF.

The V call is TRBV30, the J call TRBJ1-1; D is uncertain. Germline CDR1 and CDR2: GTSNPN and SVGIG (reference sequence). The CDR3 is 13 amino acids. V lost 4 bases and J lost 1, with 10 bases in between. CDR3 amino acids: CAWTYSPNTEAFF. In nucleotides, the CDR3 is TGTGCCTGGACTTACAGCCCGAACACTGAAGCTTTCTTT.

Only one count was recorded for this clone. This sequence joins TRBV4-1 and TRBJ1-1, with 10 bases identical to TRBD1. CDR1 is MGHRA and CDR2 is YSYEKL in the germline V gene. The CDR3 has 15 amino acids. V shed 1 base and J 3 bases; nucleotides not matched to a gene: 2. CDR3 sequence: CASSQAGTGDTEAFF. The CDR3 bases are TGCGCCAGCAGCCAAGCCGGGACAGGGGACACTGAAGCTTTCTTT.

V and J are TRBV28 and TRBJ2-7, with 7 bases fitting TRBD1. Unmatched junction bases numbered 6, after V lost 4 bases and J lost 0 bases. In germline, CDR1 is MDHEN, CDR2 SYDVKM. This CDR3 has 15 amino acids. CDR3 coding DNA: TGTGCCAGCAGTTCTACAGGGGACCGCTCCTACGAGCAGTACTTC. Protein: CASSSTGDRSYEQYF.

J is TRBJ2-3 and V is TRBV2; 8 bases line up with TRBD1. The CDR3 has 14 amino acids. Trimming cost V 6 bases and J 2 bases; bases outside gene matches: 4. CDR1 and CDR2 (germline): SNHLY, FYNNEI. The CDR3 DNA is TGTGCCAGCAGGGAGGGACAGGTCACAGATACGCAGTATTTT. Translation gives CASREGQVTDTQYF.

The CDR3 DNA is TGCAGTGTACTCGGGGGGGTGAACACTGAAGCTTTCTTT. Its translation is CSVLGGVNTEAFF. The J gene is TRBJ1-1, the V gene TRBV29-1, with D possibly TRBD1 on 5 matching bases. This CDR3 contains 13 residues. The germline gives CDR1 SQVTM, CDR2 ANQGSEA. The full variable domain, its missing parts supplied by reference TRBV29-1 and TRBJ1-1, is SAVISQKPSRDICQRGTSLTIQCQVDSQVTMMFWYRQQPGQSLTLIATANQGSEATYESGFVIDKFPISRPNLTFSTLTVSNMSPEDSSIYLCSVLGGVNTEAFFGQGTRLTVV.

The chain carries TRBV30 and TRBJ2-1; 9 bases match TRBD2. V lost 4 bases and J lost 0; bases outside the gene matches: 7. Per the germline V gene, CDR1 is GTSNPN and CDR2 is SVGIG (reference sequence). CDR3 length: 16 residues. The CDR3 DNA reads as TGTGCCTGGACCATAGCGGGGGCGAGCTCCTACAATGAGCAGTTCTTC. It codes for CAWTIAGASSYNEQFF.

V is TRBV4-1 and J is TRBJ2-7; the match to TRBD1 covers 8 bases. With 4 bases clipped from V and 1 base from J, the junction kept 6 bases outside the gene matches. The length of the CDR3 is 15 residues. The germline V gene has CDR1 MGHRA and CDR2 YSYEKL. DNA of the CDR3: TGCGCCAGCAGCCTACTCCGGGACAGGTCCTACGAGCAGTACTTC. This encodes CASSLLRDRSYEQYF.

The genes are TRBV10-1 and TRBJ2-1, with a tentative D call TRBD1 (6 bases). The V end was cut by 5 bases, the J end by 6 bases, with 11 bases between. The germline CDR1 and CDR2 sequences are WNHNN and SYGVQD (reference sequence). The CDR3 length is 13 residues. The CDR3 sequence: CASSWTVGNEQFF. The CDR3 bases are TGCGCCAGCAGTTGGACAGTGGGCAATGAGCAGTTCTTC.

The CDR3 protein is CASSVGRDSSTDTQYF. The CDR3 DNA is TGTGCCAGCAGCGTAGGACGGGATTCTAGCACAGATACGCAGTATTTT. V and J are TRBV9 and TRBJ2-3; D perhaps matches TRBD2 (5 bases). Germline V gene sequence: CDR1 SGDLS, CDR2 YYNGEE. The CDR3 totals 16 residues. Trimming took off 0 bases at V and 0 bases at J, with 11 bases between the two ends.

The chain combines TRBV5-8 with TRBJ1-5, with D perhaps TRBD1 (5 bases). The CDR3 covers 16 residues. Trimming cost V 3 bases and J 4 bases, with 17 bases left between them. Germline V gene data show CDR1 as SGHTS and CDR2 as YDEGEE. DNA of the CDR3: TGTGCCAGCAGCTCCTACACAGGCGGGGTAAATCAGCCCCAGCATTTT. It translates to CASSSYTGGVNQPQHF.

The chain's CDR3 is CASSDPRTASYGYTF. Written as DNA, the CDR3 is TGTGCCAGCAGTGATCCGAGGACAGCTAGCTATGGCTACACCTTC. The chain carries TRBV25-1 and TRBJ1-2; TRBD1 is a possible D gene (6 bases). V was pared by 3 bases and J by 4 bases, with 15 bases between. Germline values: CDR1 MGHDK, CDR2 SYGVNS. The CDR3 runs to 15 residues.

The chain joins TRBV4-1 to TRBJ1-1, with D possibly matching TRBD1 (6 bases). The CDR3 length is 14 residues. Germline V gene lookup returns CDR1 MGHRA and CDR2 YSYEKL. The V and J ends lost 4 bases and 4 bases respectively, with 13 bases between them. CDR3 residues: CASSLQGAGTEAFF. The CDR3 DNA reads TGCGCCAGCAGCCTACAGGGTGCGGGCACTGAAGCTTTCTTT.

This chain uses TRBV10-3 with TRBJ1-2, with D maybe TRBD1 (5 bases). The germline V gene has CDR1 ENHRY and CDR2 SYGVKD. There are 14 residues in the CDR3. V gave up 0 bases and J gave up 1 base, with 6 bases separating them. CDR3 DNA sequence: TGTGCCATCAGTGAGTCTCAGGGTAACTATGGCTACACCTTC. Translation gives CAISESQGNYGYTF.

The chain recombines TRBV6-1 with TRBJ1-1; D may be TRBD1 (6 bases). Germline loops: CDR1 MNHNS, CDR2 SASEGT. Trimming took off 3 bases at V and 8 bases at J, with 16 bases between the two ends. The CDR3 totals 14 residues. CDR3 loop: CASSDAQPRGEAFF. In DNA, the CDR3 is TGTGCCAGCAGTGACGCACAACCGAGGGGGGAAGCTTTCTTT.

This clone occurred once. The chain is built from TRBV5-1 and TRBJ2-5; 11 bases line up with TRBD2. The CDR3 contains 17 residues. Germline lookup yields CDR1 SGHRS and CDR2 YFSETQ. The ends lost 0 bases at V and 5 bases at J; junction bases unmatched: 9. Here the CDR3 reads CASSLVVAGGSRETQYF. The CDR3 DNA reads TGCGCCAGCAGCTTGGTGGTAGCGGGAGGGTCGAGGGAGACCCAGTACTTC.

CDR3 amino acids: CASRDRGGNQPQHF. For the CDR3, the DNA is TGTGCCAGCAGGGACAGGGGGGGGAATCAGCCCCAGCATTTT. The chain is built from TRBV28 and TRBJ1-5; 10 bases are a match to TRBD1. The V gene's germline CDR1 is MDHEN and CDR2 SYDVKM. CDR3 length: 14 residues. With 6 bases clipped from V and 4 bases from J, the junction kept 3 bases outside the gene matches.

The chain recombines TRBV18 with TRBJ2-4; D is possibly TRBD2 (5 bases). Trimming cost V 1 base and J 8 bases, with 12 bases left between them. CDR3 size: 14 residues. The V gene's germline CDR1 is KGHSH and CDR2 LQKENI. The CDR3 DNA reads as TGTGCCAGCTCACCACAGGCGTCCGGGGACATTCAGTACTTC. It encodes CASSPQASGDIQYF.

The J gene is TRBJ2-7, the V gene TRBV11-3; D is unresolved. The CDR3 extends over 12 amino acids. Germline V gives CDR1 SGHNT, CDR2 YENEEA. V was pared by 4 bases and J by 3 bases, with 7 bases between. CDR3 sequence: CASSSRDYEQYF. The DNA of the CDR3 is TGTGCCAGCAGCTCGCGTGACTACGAGCAGTACTTC.